This TCR beta chain appears in the sequencing data of a study of shared clonotypes between healthy human individuals. The germline gives CDR1 SGDLS, CDR2 YYNGEE. This CDR3 comprises 13 residues. The V gene lost 3 bases and the J gene lost 0 bases, with 5 bases spanning the gap. Assay: immunoSEQ multiplex PCR; the TCRdb copy retains only in-frame clones and omits some. Seen here are roughly 1.4 million clones, approximately 98.5% observed once, and the top ten hold about 0.35%. This clone was detected once. Sequenced sample: naive CD4+ T cells sorted from blood. Indicated subset: CD45RA+ positively selected. The chain links TRBV9 to TRBJ2-3; D not resolved. The TCR sequence derives from a young man in good health. The CDR3 reads CASSGPSTDTQYF. DNA for the CDR3: TGTGCCAGCAGCGGCCCAAGCACAGATACGCAGTATTTT.